This T cell receptor beta chain is drawn from a study of T-cell memory formation after mild COVID-19. With V trimmed by 7 bases and J by 6 bases, 9 bases remained unmatched. The CDR3 length is 14 residues. CDR1 and CDR2 (germline): SQVTM, ANQGSEA. Study findings and constraints: Clones contracting day 15 to 85 were balanced CD4/CD8; later expanders leaned CD4+.

With regard to this clonotype: Its antigen is not identified.

TCRdb used MiXCR to reprocess the 5' RACE reads, holding one entry per CDR3 protein. The profile shows 550,000 to 700,000 distinct CDR3 sequences, 17% of them singletons. The V gene is TRBV29-1, the J gene TRBJ2-1, with 10 bases that match TRBD2. This TCR derives from an adult woman who had mild COVID-19 (a few samples of this study predate the infection). Cell type and time point are not known. Input material: PBMCs or a T cell subset sorted from them (not recorded which). CDR3 sequence reads: CSAAPSGGLNEQFF. The CDR3 region has the DNA TGCAGCGCCGCCCCTAGCGGGGGCCTCAATGAGCAGTTCTTC.